This TCR beta chain was observed in a study of regulatory T cells in long-lasting Graves disease listed by TCRdb under 2021. About the full investigation: Patients with newly diagnosed Graves' disease had been on antithyroid drugs for under 3 months. The study was registered as a clinical trial and conducted in China. A total of around 35 samples underwent TCR sequencing, from about 13 patients with persistent Graves' disease and roughly 20 patients with newly diagnosed Graves' disease. Patients with persistent Graves' disease were compared with patients with newly diagnosed Graves' disease using TCR sequencing and RNA sequencing of peripheral blood.

What the authors observed across the whole study: Patients with persistent disease shared more public clonotypes (around 2,500) than newly diagnosed patients did (roughly 970). The authors acknowledged the small sample size as a limitation that may reduce accuracy. Only peripheral blood was studied, because thyroid tissue, the primary lesion, was inaccessible. Preferential use of TRBV28, TRBJ1-2 and TRBJ2-5 was observed in persistent disease, whereas TRBV20-1 and TRBJ2-1 were favored in newly diagnosed disease. Only the TCR beta chain was sequenced and analyzed. Persistent Graves' disease patients showed lower TCR Shannon entropy and fewer highly expanded clones than newly diagnosed patients, suggesting clonal expansion.

The library relied on multiplex PCR. Instrument on record: Illumina HiSeq 4000. iRepertoire HTBI primers and Arm-PCR amplification of CDR3 regions were used to construct TCR beta libraries. Before sequencing, the PCR products went through gel purification. The authors' pipeline ran thus. A total of fewer than 65 TRBV and 14 TRBJ segments were identified across samples and were used for gene usage analysis of CDR3 amino acid clonotypes. COPE and FqMerger were used to merge the filtered high-quality paired reads into contigs. BLAST was used to align contigs to the IMGT TRBV, TRBD and TRBJ reference genes, and CDR3 was defined following IMGT. Clonotypes above 0.1% frequency were classified as highly expanded clones. Shannon entropy was used to measure repertoire diversity, and the Gini coefficient was used to measure V-J evenness. A clonotype found in more than one individual was treated as public. Starting from the raw public reads, TCRdb applied fastp trimming at Q25, assembled clones with MiXCR and retained in-frame beta chains. Each record represents a unique CDR3 protein, reported with the most common genes and DNA among its rows. V and J calls and clone size were set by TCRdb, not the authors. Within this sample are about 470,000 distinct CDR3 sequences, with around 15% of them counted one time only. The ten largest clones capture 12% of the sample.

This clonotype was counted at least ten times. Its binding antigen is unknown. Qualities for individual bases were not recorded, and no much larger clone is one base off. The CDR3 goes from the cysteine to the phenylalanine over 15 residues. Only the CDR3 part of the read is kept: 45 bases, read in frame from the first base. Ends trimmed: V by 6 bases, J by 0 bases; bases unmatched to a gene: 5. Reading the germline V gene (reference sequence) gives CDR1 DFQATT and CDR2 SNEGSKA. The sample's time point, from its label and the paper: newly diagnosed GD, antithyroid drugs for less than 3 months. For both TCR sequencing and RNA sequencing, RNA was extracted from PBMCs using TRIzol. The diagnosis of Graves' disease followed American Thyroid Association guidelines. The patients came from an endocrinology department in Xi'an, China. Each patient gave 8.5 to 9.5 milliliters of peripheral blood, collected in an EDTA anticoagulant tube. Ficoll Paque Plus density gradient separation was used to isolate PBMCs, and no further T cell sorting was performed. An Agilent 2100 Bioanalyzer and agarose gel were used to check RNA quality, and a NanoDrop 2000 was used to measure RNA concentration.

This sample also appeared in a second study, on T cells in Graves' hyperthyroidism and ophthalmopathy. Looking at the second paper: Stable Graves' hyperthyroidism was defined as no progression to ophthalmopathy during 18 months of follow-up. The hyperthyroidism patients were between 18 and 65 years old and newly diagnosed, with a disease duration of less than 2 months. Patients with uncontrolled infections, other autoimmune diseases, pregnancy or lactation were excluded. Diagnoses were based on clinical symptoms, serum thyroxine and TRAb, thyroid ultrasound and orbital computed tomography. For the first round of RT-PCR on the TCR CDR3, the HTBI primer set was used together with the Qiagen OneStep RT-PCR kit. Most expanded thyroid clonotypes (frequency above 0.001) were also detected in blood, a finding suggesting that blood repertoires may reflect thyroid immune responses. Ophthalmopathy was separated from stable hyperthyroidism by a 13 V-J signature model, with around 88% sensitivity and roughly 84% specificity obtained in cross-validation and 80%/75% obtained in testing. In validation, the model predicted progression to ophthalmopathy a median of roughly 6.5 months before onset, with about 67% sensitivity and roughly 72% specificity. To identify TCR V-J signatures that set the groups apart, the researchers used a discovery cohort of about a hundred patients, made up of 40 to 45 with Graves' ophthalmopathy and around 58 with stable Graves' hyperthyroidism. Whether ophthalmopathy could be predicted prospectively was tested in an independent validation cohort made up of roughly 20 hyperthyroidism patients plus 17 patients who later progressed to ophthalmopathy. The approximately 98 discovery patients were randomly divided into training and test sets at a 7:3 ratio. In several Graves' hyperthyroidism patients, the study also compared T-cell repertoires from thyroid tissue with T-cell repertoires from blood. Following sampling, methimazole starting at 30 mg daily was given to hyperthyroidism patients, and high-dose intravenous methylprednisolone was given to ophthalmopathy patients. The libraries were constructed in a second round of multiplex PCR and then size-selected and purified. Libraries were sequenced paired-end with 100 bp reads on an Illumina HiSeq2000. SOAPnuke was used to process the raw data, with reads discarded if the reads contained adapters or uncalled bases, had a mean Phred below 15, or lacked an exact constant-primer or identifier match. COPE v1.2.5 was used to merge high-quality paired reads, and clonotypes were defined as unique nucleotide sequences. MiTCR v1.1 was used to align clonotypes to the IMGT TRBV, TRBD and TRBJ reference segments. Only V-J combinations with frequency above 0.0001, covering about 99% of repertoires, were analysed. The TCS score was defined as F50 (clonal expansion) divided by E x V (chaos), with BLOSUM62-based TCRdist calculated between CDR3 peptides within each V-J. Welch's t-statistics and random forest reduced 450 to 600 V-J features to 13, which were used in a naive Bayes classifier (R e1071). Sample size was not statistically predetermined, and blinding of investigators to group allocation was not performed. The paper reports TCR Vbeta CDR3 sequencing of 130 to 150 peripheral blood samples: 40 or so ophthalmopathy, around 80 hyperthyroidism and around 17 progressor patients.

Recombination connected TRBV20-1 to TRBJ2-1; TRBD2 agrees with 10 junctional bases. The sequence was collected from a man aged 35 to 55 with Graves disease. Donor details come from another sample of the same person, matched by shared clones. The sample in question was peripheral blood mononuclear cells (PBMCs), obtained at new diagnosis, from a patient treated with antithyroid drugs. In nucleotide form, the sequence is TGCAGTGCCCACGCTAGCGGGAGCTCCTACAATGAGCAGTTCTTC. Its translation is CSAHASGSSYNEQFF.